This T cell receptor (beta chain) was retrieved from a study of T-cell reconstitution after alpha-beta-depleted transplantation in children. Construction of the TCRbeta library involved unique molecular identifiers. Each CDR3 protein is one row after TCRdb ran MiXCR on the PCR reads. This table has some 350,000 distinct CDR3 sequences, approximately 10% appearing once. CDR1 KGHSH and CDR2 LQKENI come from the germline V gene. V lost 1 base and J lost 8, with 6 bases in between. This CDR3 region has 12 residues. The receptor was derived from a human donor who donated a stem cell graft to a child with acute lymphoblastic leukemia. Sequences were derived from PBMCs from the stem cell graft donor, sampled from the stem cell graft. This chain joins TRBV18 and TRBJ1-3; D uncertain. This chain's CDR3 is CASSPLQDTIYF. CDR3 nucleotides: TGTGCCAGCTCACCACTCCAGGACACCATATATTTT.